The 30 T cell receptor beta chains in this list originate from one sample, sequenced in a study of PD-1 blockade in classical Hodgkin lymphoma. Libraries were prepared by immunoSEQ multiplex PCR; TCRdb keeps only in-frame clonotypes and omits some of them. Seen here are about 7,100 clones, more than 65% observed once, and the top ten hold about 4%. The patients all showed relapse after autologous stem cell transplantation, while their brentuximab vedotin exposure varied. CD4+ T cells were purified from thawed PBMCs by negative selection. The sample was CD4+ T cells from blood, taken at baseline. Receptor source: a human donor with classical Hodgkin lymphoma.

The chain combines TRBV2 with TRBJ1-4, with D unclear. CDR1 is SNHLY and CDR2 is FYNNEI in the germline V gene. V lost 5 bases and J 4 bases, leaving 5 bases between the germline ends. The CDR3 covers 12 residues. This CDR3 reads CASSKDNEKLFF. In DNA, the CDR3 is TGTGCCAGCAGTAAGGATAATGAAAAACTGTTTTTT.

V and J are TRBV7-2 and TRBJ1-3; unclear D gene. Germline CDR1 reads SGHTA; CDR2 reads FQGNSA. CDR3 length: 15 amino acids. V lost 4 bases to trimming and J lost 0 bases, with 10 bases between them. The CDR3 protein is CASSSDGSSGNTIYF. DNA of the CDR3: TGTGCCAGCAGCTCCGACGGAAGCTCTGGAAACACCATATATTTT.

The J gene is TRBJ2-7, the V gene TRBV6-9, with 8 bases aligning to TRBD1. Germline V gene lookup returns CDR1 MNHGY and CDR2 SVAAGI. The CDR3 covers 15 residues. With V trimmed by 6 bases and J by 5 bases, 12 bases remained unmatched. The CDR3 DNA reads as TGTGCCAGCAGGGTGGTCGTGACAGGGGTAAACGAGCAGTACTTC. Translated, it gives CASRVVVTGVNEQYF.

J is TRBJ1-6 and V is TRBV4-1; tentatively, D is TRBD1 (6 bases). The CDR3 length is 16 residues. Trimming stripped 3 bases from V and 7 bases from J, with 16 bases between. CDR1 is MGHRA, CDR2 YSYEKL, per germline. This chain's CDR3 is CASSHPTGELNSPLHF. The CDR3 DNA sequence: TGCGCCAGCAGCCACCCGACAGGAGAGTTGAATTCACCCCTCCACTTT.

This clone was detected a few times. The J gene is TRBJ2-7, the V gene TRBV6-1, with 9 bases that match TRBD1. Trimming at V came to 7 bases and at J to 3 bases, leaving 10 bases not matched to a gene. CDR1 and CDR2 from the germline V gene are MNHNS and SASEGT. The CDR3 is made up of 15 amino acids. CDR3 residues: CASIWTGVGGYEQYF. CDR3 nucleotide sequence: TGTGCCAGCATATGGACAGGGGTTGGGGGCTACGAGCAGTACTTC.

The rearrangement joins TRBV5-8 to TRBJ2-1; 13 positions match TRBD2. This CDR3 is 19 amino acids long. The V and J ends lost 2 bases and 0 bases, in that order; junction bases with no gene match: 8. Per germline, CDR1 SGHTS and CDR2 YDEGEE. In nucleotides, the CDR3 is TGTGCCAGCAGCTTTCAGGGACTAGCGGGACTTAGCTCCTACAATGAGCAGTTCTTC. Encoded protein: CASSFQGLAGLSSYNEQFF.

The chain has TRBV19 and TRBJ2-3, with 12 bases fitting TRBD1. Germline values: CDR1 LNHDA, CDR2 SQIVND (reference sequence). V lost 8 bases, J lost 5 bases, and 8 bases stayed unmatched. This CDR3 is 15 amino acids long. The CDR3 loop reads CASGTGGIVIDTQYF. CDR3 coding DNA: TGTGCCAGTGGGACAGGGGGCATTGTTATAGATACGCAGTATTTT.

This sequence joins TRBV5-4 and TRBJ2-5, with D possibly TRBD2 on 6 matching bases. The CDR3 sequence is 14 residues long. V lost 4 bases and J lost 1, with 11 bases in between. Germline CDR1 reads SGHNT; CDR2 reads YYREEE (reference sequence). The CDR3 sequence is CASSLGTAQETQYF. The CDR3 DNA is TGTGCCAGCAGCCTCGGGACTGCCCAAGAGACCCAGTACTTC. The variable domain in full, with the rest retrieved from reference TRBV5-4 and TRBJ2-5, is ETGVTQSPTHLIKTRGQQVTLRCSSQSGHNTVSWYQQALGQGPQFIFQYYREEENGRGNFPPRFSGLQFPNYSSELNVNALELDDSALYLCASSLGTAQETQYFGPGTRLLVL.

The chain combines TRBV5-1 with TRBJ2-7; D is unresolved. V lost 4 bases and J 1 base, leaving 24 bases between the germline ends. Germline CDR1 reads SGHRS; CDR2 reads YFSETQ. There are 18 residues in the CDR3. The CDR3 DNA reads as TGCGCCAGCAGCCGCCTGCCCATCCAGCGCATTGGTTCCTACGAGCAGTACTTC. Translation: CASSRLPIQRIGSYEQYF.

In its sample, this clone was seen a few times. The V gene is TRBV19, the J gene TRBJ2-5, with a tentative D call TRBD2 (6 bases). Germline V gene data show CDR1 as LNHDA and CDR2 as SQIVND (reference sequence). Trimming pared 3 bases from V and 0 bases from J, leaving 14 bases between. CDR3 length: 16 residues. CDR3 sequence: CASSIVGGTYQETQYF. CDR3 nucleotides: TGTGCCAGTAGTATTGTCGGGGGAACGTACCAAGAGACCCAGTACTTC.

V usage is TRBV9 and J usage is TRBJ1-4; a possible D gene is TRBD1 (6 bases). The length of the CDR3 is 15 residues. Germline V lookup: CDR1 SGDLS, CDR2 YYNGEE. V was pared by 2 bases and J by 6 bases, with 14 bases between. The chain's CDR3 is CASSVSGAFDEKLFF. The CDR3 nucleotides read TGTGCCAGCAGCGTTTCGGGGGCTTTTGATGAAAAACTGTTTTTT.

This rearrangement joins TRBV9 to TRBJ2-1; D not resolved. Germline CDR1 and CDR2: SGDLS and YYNGEE. CDR3 length: 14 amino acids. V was clipped by 0 bases and J by 8 bases, with 12 bases between them. In nucleotides, the CDR3 is TGTGCCAGCAGCGTAGAGGTGGGTGAGGATGAGCAGTTCTTC. This sequence encodes CASSVEVGEDEQFF.

Here the CDR3 DNA reads TGTGCCAGCAGTGAACGGACGAGGGGGAGCACAGATACGCAGTATTTT. Translated: CASSERTRGSTDTQYF. V gene TRBV6-1 combines with J gene TRBJ2-3; D may be TRBD1 (6 bases). In germline, CDR1 is MNHNS, CDR2 SASEGT. Trimming left V 2 bases short and J 0 bases short, with 12 bases between. The length of the CDR3 is 16 residues.

This clone appeared a single time. This chain links TRBV7-2 with TRBJ2-3; a weak D match, TRBD1 (6 bases). CDR1 and CDR2 (germline): SGHTA, FQGNSA. CDR3 length: 14 amino acids. V was clipped by 2 bases and J by 6 bases, with 12 bases between them. The CDR3 DNA is TGTGCCAGCAGCTTACTCGGCCAGGGGGATACGCAGTATTTT. Encoded protein: CASSLLGQGDTQYF.

The J gene is TRBJ2-3, the V gene TRBV6-5; no clear D gene. V dropped 6 bases and J dropped 2 bases, with 12 bases sitting between them. The CDR3 runs 14 residues. Germline CDR1 MNHEY, CDR2 SVGAGI. CDR3 sequence (DNA): TGTGCCAGCAGCCCCCGGCCAGTCACAGATACGCAGTATTTT. Translating gives CASSPRPVTDTQYF.

This clone came up once. This chain uses TRBV5-1 with TRBJ2-7, with D unclear. The CDR3 spans 15 residues. From germline, CDR1 is SGHRS and CDR2 YFSETQ. The V gene lost 0 bases and the J gene lost 0 bases, with 10 bases spanning the gap. The DNA for the CDR3 is TGCGCCAGCAGCTTGGCCGGATACAGCTCCTACGAGCAGTACTTC. This sequence encodes CASSLAGYSSYEQYF.

A single count supports this clone. The V call is TRBV7-2, the J call TRBJ2-1; maybe TRBD2 (5 bases). The CDR3 runs 14 residues. CDR1 is SGHTA, CDR2 FQGNSA, per germline. V shed 3 bases and J shed 3 bases, with 9 bases lying between them. In DNA form, the CDR3 reads TGTGCCAGCAGCTTCGCTACTAGCTACAATGAGCAGTTCTTC. Translation gives CASSFATSYNEQFF.

This clone was seen a handful of times. V usage is TRBV4-1 and J usage is TRBJ1-2; TRBD1 might be the D (6 bases). V dropped 0 bases and J dropped 12 bases, with 8 bases sitting between them. Per germline, CDR1 MGHRA and CDR2 YSYEKL. The CDR3 extends over 11 amino acids. CDR3: CASSQDTGHTF. In nucleotides, the CDR3 is TGCGCCAGCAGCCAAGACACAGGGCACACCTTC.

This clone was seen only once. The chain joins TRBV18 to TRBJ2-2; TRBD2 is a possible D gene (5 bases). Germline CDR1 reads KGHSH; CDR2 reads LQKENI. V was shortened by 4 bases and J by 5 bases, with 8 bases between the two germline ends. The CDR3 spans 13 residues. The CDR3 DNA sequence: TGTGCCAGCTCACTTGAGGGAACCGGGGAGCTGTTTTTT. Translating gives CASSLEGTGELFF.

The genes are TRBV5-5 and TRBJ1-2, with a possible D match to TRBD1 (5 bases). This CDR3 has 16 residues. Deletions cut 2 bases from V and 3 bases from J, with 17 bases between. Germline lookup yields CDR1 SGHKS and CDR2 YYEKEE (reference sequence). The CDR3 nucleotides read TGTGCCAGCAGCTTTGCCAAGGGGAGATTAGACTATGGCTACACCTTC. As protein: CASSFAKGRLDYGYTF.

The rearrangement joins TRBV5-8 to TRBJ2-1, with a possible D match to TRBD2 (5 bases). Trimming took 0 bases from V and 8 from J, leaving 9 bases between them. CDR3 length: 13 amino acids. CDR1 and CDR2 (germline): SGHTS, YDEGEE. The CDR3 reads CASSLARGYEQFF. In DNA form, the CDR3 reads TGTGCCAGCAGCTTGGCCCGGGGATATGAGCAGTTCTTC.

This clone was counted only a few times. This chain joins TRBV10-3 and TRBJ2-7; D is unclear. The germline V and J ends were trimmed by 4 bases and 4 bases, with 5 bases remaining between them. This CDR3 region has 11 residues. Germline V CDR1 and CDR2: ENHRY, SYGVKD. The CDR3: CAISGGYEQYF. DNA for the CDR3: TGTGCCATCAGTGGGGGATACGAGCAGTACTTC.

This sequence joins TRBV28 and TRBJ1-5, with D tentatively TRBD1 (6 bases). Trimming pared 6 bases from V and 9 bases from J, leaving 15 bases between. Germline V gives CDR1 MDHEN, CDR2 SYDVKM. This CDR3 is 13 amino acids long. CDR3 coding DNA: TGTGCCAGCAGGGAGGGGGGTCCCCGGCCCCAGCATTTT. The encoded protein is CASREGGPRPQHF.

This chain connects TRBV7-6 to TRBJ2-5; 8 nucleotides match TRBD2. This CDR3 region has 15 residues. Germline CDR1 reads SGHVS; CDR2 reads FNYEAQ. The J segment lost 5 bases and the V segment lost 5 bases, leaving 10 bases of the junction unmatched. CDR3 bases: TGTGCCAGCAGCCGGACTAGCCCGGGGGGGGAGACCCAGTACTTC. It encodes CASSRTSPGGETQYF.

This sequence joins TRBV9 and TRBJ2-1; 10 positions match TRBD2. CDR3 length equals 13 residues. Germline V gene sequence: CDR1 SGDLS, CDR2 YYNGEE. V lost 4 bases, J lost 5 bases, and 0 bases stayed unmatched. The CDR3 coding sequence is TGTGCCAGCAGCAGCGGGGGGGACAATGAGCAGTTCTTC. This codes for CASSSGGDNEQFF.

This clone was seen only a few times. The gene calls are TRBV28 and TRBJ1-5; no clear D gene. The V and J ends lost 3 bases and 9 bases respectively, with 9 bases between them. CDR1 and CDR2 from the germline V gene are MDHEN and SYDVKM. CDR3 length: 12 residues. CDR3 in amino acids: CASSFSGGPQHF. CDR3 DNA sequence: TGTGCCAGCAGTTTCTCTGGCGGGCCCCAGCATTTT.

V and J are TRBV11-2 and TRBJ2-7; no reliable D call. Germline V CDR1 and CDR2: SGHAT, FQNNGV. This CDR3 comprises 12 residues. V lost 1 base and J lost 4, with 5 bases in between. The CDR3 is CASSLAGYEQYV. In nucleotides, the CDR3 is TGTGCCAGCAGCTTAGCCGGTTACGAGCAGTACGTC.

The chain carries TRBV27 and TRBJ1-3; no clear D. The CDR3 is 16 residues long. V gave up 6 bases and J gave up 0 bases, with 15 bases separating them. CDR1 MNHEY and CDR2 SMNVEV come from the germline V gene (reference sequence). The CDR3 DNA sequence: TGTGCCAGCAGCGATAGGTCCCGACACTCTGGAAACACCATATATTTT. This encodes CASSDRSRHSGNTIYF.

The chain employs TRBV5-4 and TRBJ1-2; D gene ambiguous. Germline values: CDR1 SGHNT, CDR2 YYREEE (reference sequence). The V end was cut by 0 bases, the J end by 3 bases, with 9 bases between. The CDR3 is 14 amino acids. The CDR3 nucleotides read TGTGCCAGCAGCTTGGAGGGAGGCCACTATGGCTACACCTTC. Translation: CASSLEGGHYGYTF.

V gene TRBV30 combines with J gene TRBJ2-5, with 7 bases that match TRBD2. After removal of 1 base from V and 2 bases from J, the junction contained 13 bases not matched to a gene. Germline V gives CDR1 GTSNPN, CDR2 SVGIG (reference sequence). The CDR3 sequence is 17 residues long. In nucleotides, the CDR3 is TGTGCCTGGAGTGCCGGCATGGGACTATGGGGGCAAGAGACCCAGTACTTC. Its translation: CAWSAGMGLWGQETQYF.